This T cell receptor beta chain was captured in a study of blood T cell repertoires in COVID-19. Study at large: Material from acute and convalescent COVID-19 was sourced from the United States, Italy and Spain. Nucleic acid was either cDNA or gDNA, and it came from T cells, B-cell-depleted T cells, or PBMCs.

Original processing notes: Amplified reference gene primers provided the basis for estimating nucleated cell counts. TCRdb's copy holds only in-frame clones and misses some; the assay was immunoSEQ multiplex PCR. From that table come the V and J calls and clone size; the DNA was used to work out D and trimming. Seen here are over 200,000 clones, around 85% observed once, and the top ten hold around 2.8%. This TCR was sampled from a woman under 40 who had recovered from COVID-19. The sequenced sample consisted of peripheral blood.

CDR3: CASSQERADLNTEAFF. As DNA, the CDR3 is TGCGCCAGCAGCCAAGAGCGCGCCGATCTGAACACTGAAGCTTTCTTT. The genes are TRBV4-3 and TRBJ1-1, with unresolved D. This CDR3 is built from 16 residues. Germline CDR1 is LGHNA and CDR2 is YSLEER. Trimming left V 0 bases short and J 0 bases short, with 11 bases between.